One and the same sample provided the 5 T cell receptor beta chains below, sequenced in a study of CD8+CD57+ T cells in acquired aplastic anemia. Patients chosen for sequencing had CD8+CD57+ cells that had expanded, as shown by flow cytometry. Profiling that covered TCR beta VDJ and CDR3 relied on genomic DNA as its template. Each CDR3 protein is one row after TCRdb ran MiXCR on the reads. Here the sample spans 150,000 to 200,000 distinct CDR3 sequences, 40% to 55% being singletons. The specimen sequenced was sorted CD4+, CD8+, or CD8+CD57+ T cells (not recorded which) from PBMCs. The receptors come from a human donor with aplastic anemia.

The rearrangement uses TRBV19 and TRBJ1-2; possible D gene TRBD1, 6 bases. Germline assignment: CDR1 LNHDA and CDR2 SQIVND (reference sequence). The CDR3 extends over 14 amino acids. Trimming took 3 bases from V and 4 from J, leaving 12 bases between them. CDR3 DNA sequence: TGTGCCAGTAGTATTAGTGGAGGGGGCTATGGCTACACCTTC. Protein sequence: CASSISGGGYGYTF.

The chain is built from TRBV7-3 and TRBJ2-3, with D tentatively TRBD2 (6 bases). The ends were cut back, 6 bases at V and 2 bases at J, with 18 bases in the middle. Germline-derived CDR1 and CDR2 are SGHTA and FQGTGA. The CDR3 extends over 16 amino acids. The CDR3 loop is CASSGRSRDLTDTQYF. In DNA form, the CDR3 reads TGTGCCAGCAGTGGTCGCTCGCGGGACCTCACAGATACGCAGTATTTT.

The rearrangement joins TRBV24-1 to TRBJ2-7, with D uncertain. V was clipped by 5 bases and J by 0 bases, with 7 bases between them. The CDR3 has 13 amino acids. The germline V gene encodes CDR1 KGHDR and CDR2 SFDVKD. The CDR3 region is CATSVGPSYEQYF. The CDR3 DNA follows: TGTGCCACCAGTGTTGGGCCCTCCTACGAGCAGTACTTC.

A note on this clonotype: This could be a read error, since a much larger clone is one nucleotide away. The chain employs TRBV14 and TRBJ1-2; D perhaps matches TRBD1 (5 bases). The CDR3 is 15 amino acids. CDR1 is SGHDN, CDR2 FVKESK, per germline. Trimming left V 5 bases short and J 4 bases short, with 17 bases between. DNA of the CDR3: TGTGCCAGCAGCGCCGGGGGTAATTCTGGCTATGGCTACACCTTC. Its protein product is CASSAGGNSGYGYTF.

This clonotype occurred many times. The chain joins TRBV6-4 to TRBJ1-6; no clear D. V was trimmed by 0 bases and J by 10 bases, leaving 7 bases between them. The CDR3 loop spans 13 amino acids. The germline V gene encodes CDR1 MRHNA and CDR2 SNTAGT. CDR3 DNA sequence: TGTGCCAGCAGTGACTCGTTAACCTCACCCCTCCACTTT. It yields the protein CASSDSLTSPLHF.